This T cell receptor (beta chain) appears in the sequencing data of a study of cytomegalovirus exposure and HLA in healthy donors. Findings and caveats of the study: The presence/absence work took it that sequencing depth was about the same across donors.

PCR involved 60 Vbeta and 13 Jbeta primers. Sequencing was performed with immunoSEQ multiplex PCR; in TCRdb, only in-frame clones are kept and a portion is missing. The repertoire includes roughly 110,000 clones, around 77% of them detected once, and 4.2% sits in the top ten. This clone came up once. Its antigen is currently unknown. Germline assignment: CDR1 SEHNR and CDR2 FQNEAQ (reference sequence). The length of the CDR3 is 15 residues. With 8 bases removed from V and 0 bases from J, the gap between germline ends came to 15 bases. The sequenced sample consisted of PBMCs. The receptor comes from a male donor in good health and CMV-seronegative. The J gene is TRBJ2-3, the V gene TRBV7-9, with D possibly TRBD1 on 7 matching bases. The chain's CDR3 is CASGPGGLSTDTQYF. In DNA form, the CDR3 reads TGTGCCAGCGGACCAGGGGGACTGAGCACAGATACGCAGTATTTT.